The clone carrying this TCR beta chain was detected ten times or more. Other nucleotide sequences in the sample specify the same CDR3. These data come from a study of shared clonotypes between healthy human individuals. The healthy adult donors were HIV-negative and reported no recent acute infections or vaccinations. Across several immunoSEQ plates, the genomic DNA of each subset was split evenly. Per the original methods: ImmunoSEQ gave junction-only sequences without quality scores, so filtering differed. Only in-frame clones appear in the TCRdb table, and some are missing; sequencing was by immunoSEQ multiplex PCR. That table furnishes V, J and clone size, whereas the DNA furnished D and trimming. The sample consists of about 460,000 clones, approximately 80% of them appearing once. The sequencing input was PBMCs. The receptor was derived from a woman between 35 and 50 years old in good health. Some clones in this sample may be carry-over from other donors' samples.

The CDR3 region has the DNA TGTGCCAGCAGCTTAGTAGGACAGGGGGATGGCTACACCTTC. Its translation: CASSLVGQGDGYTF. The chain has TRBV7-8 and TRBJ1-2; 10 bases are shared with TRBD1. From germline, CDR1 is SGHVS and CDR2 FQNEAQ. Trimming at V came to 1 base and at J to 6 bases, leaving 2 bases not matched to a gene. The CDR3 length is 14 residues.